The T cell receptor (beta chain) under discussion was sequenced for a study of blood T cell repertoires in COVID-19. About the research overall: COVID-19 samples collected from the United States, Italy and Spain covered acute and convalescent phases.

TCRdb's copy holds only in-frame clones and misses some; the assay was immunoSEQ multiplex PCR. The repertoire consists of about 200,000 clones, with about 90% occurring once and the leading ten covering 0.75% to 0.9%. Trimming took off 8 bases at V and 1 base at J, with 15 bases between the two ends. CDR1 SQVTM and CDR2 ANQGSEA come from the germline V gene. The CDR3 loop spans 14 amino acids. The sample taken for sequencing was peripheral blood. This chain connects TRBV29-1 to TRBJ2-1; D may be TRBD2 (6 bases). The TCR sequence derives from a woman in her 70s with acute or convalescent COVID-19. The CDR3 protein is CSSTGTDSYNEQFF. The CDR3 DNA follows: TGCAGCTCGACCGGGACTGATTCCTACAATGAGCAGTTCTTC.